This T cell receptor (beta chain) is drawn from a study of blood T cell repertoires in COVID-19 (TCRdb year 2020). Describing the broader study: Samples from collaborators originated in the United States, Italy and Spain and spanned both the acute and convalescent phases of COVID-19. Deeply sampled blood TCRbeta repertoires from subjects exposed to, actively infected with, or recovered from COVID-19 were included in the dataset. The samples were drawn from the first 160 participants of the ongoing ImmuneRACE study and from over a thousand subjects provided by 6 global collaborators. A de-identified subject ID, COVID-19 status, age in years and sex were almost always included in the sample metadata. HLA class I and class II types, where available, came from metadata supplied by the sample provider rather than from assay-based typing. The prospective study material was composed of cDNA or gDNA derived from T cells, B-cell-depleted T cells, or PBMCs. The repertoires were released in a freely available public database meant as a resource for research on the immune response to SARS-CoV-2.

Remarks on this clone: Its antigen is currently not known. The input lacks base qualities; no much larger clone sits a single base away.

From a lookup of the germline V gene, CDR1 and CDR2 are MDHEN and SYDVKM. There are 15 amino acids in the CDR3, from cysteine to phenylalanine inclusive. Only the CDR3 DNA stays, 45 bases, in frame from base 1. Trimming removed 4 bases from V and 5 bases from J, leaving 14 bases between the germline ends. The collaborating institutions used their own protocols to collect whole blood in K2EDTA tubes. For TCRbeta analysis, collaborator samples were shipped as frozen whole blood, as isolated PBMCs, or as DNA extracted from either sample type. The investigation overall reported the following: The quantity of clinical and demographic metadata differed by source and by participant and was supplied without curation.

TCRbeta CDR3 regions were amplified from genomic DNA using the immunoSEQ Assay, a bias-controlled multiplex PCR. The study's processing was this. The number of nucleated cells in each sample was estimated by amplification of reference gene primers within the assay. To quantify the absolute abundance of each unique TCRbeta CDR3 rearrangement, sequence reads were collapsed and filtered. For each sample, productive Simpson clonality was calculated by taking the square root of Simpson's diversity index across productive rearrangements. What TCRdb holds here is the immuneACCESS table cut down to in-frame rearrangements. Part of the clones is not present; checked against another copy, under half of the missing clones reflect an unresolved V gene, and the others are unexplained. That table gives V, J and clone size, and the DNA gave D and trimming. This sample has over 100,000 clones in its table, and under 90% of those were observed once. The top ten constitute roughly 7% of the sample.

The sample was peripheral blood. The chain was built from TRBV28 and TRBJ2-2; TRBD2 might be the D gene, on 6 matching bases. The receptor was derived from a woman in her fifties or sixties with acute or convalescent COVID-19. CDR3 loop: CASSSGGLSTGELFF. Here is the DNA: TGTGCCAGCAGTTCAGGAGGGTTAAGTACCGGGGAGCTGTTTTTT. The full variable domain, with segments outside the CDR3 supplied by the reference TRBV28 and TRBJ2-2 proteins, appears as DVKVTQSSRYLVKRTGEKVFLECVQDMDHENMFWYRQDPGLGLRLIYFSYDVKMKEKGDIPEGYSVSREKKERFSLILESASTNQTSMYLCASSSGGLSTGELFFGEGSRLTVL.